The T cell receptor beta chain under discussion was sequenced for a study of cytomegalovirus exposure and HLA in healthy donors. Study findings and constraints: The study labeled 150 to 200 TCR beta chains cytomegalovirus-associated.

Worth noting for this clone: As yet, its antigen is unknown.

Measured with immunoSEQ multiplex PCR; TCRdb has only the in-frame clones, and not every one. The sample shows 80,000 or so clones, approximately 95% of them seen only once. The study drew the donors from its 120-subject validation cohort, separate from the approximately 700-subject first cohort. Trimming removed 3 bases from V and 12 bases from J, with 23 bases in between. The CDR3 runs 16 residues. Germline V gene lookup returns CDR1 SGHTA and CDR2 FQGNSA. Sequenced sample: PBMCs. The J gene is TRBJ1-4, the V gene TRBV7-2; TRBD1 might be the D (5 bases). The receptor comes from a woman aged 18-29 years in good health and CMV-seronegative. CDR3 sequence: CASSFSFSGTQGELFF. The CDR3 DNA reads TGTGCCAGCAGCTTCAGCTTTTCCGGGACTCAAGGCGAACTGTTTTTT.